In its sample, the clone carrying this T cell receptor beta chain was seen a few times. Germline is not matched at one junction end, which may reflect a read error. The data stem from a study of blood T cells in healthy people across ages. Germline-derived CDR1 and CDR2 are SGHVS and FQNEAQ. The CDR3 sequence is 14 residues long. A sample-barcoded 5' primer and a J-beta primer mix were used in a second PCR of about 7 to 12 cycles. TCRdb ran MiXCR on the 5' RACE reads and lists one entry per CDR3 protein. The profile shows roughly 1 million distinct CDR3 sequences, about 25% of them singletons. These same data were also listed under a study on T cells of mothers and their children.

This TCR derives from a girl aged 2 to 10 in good health. The V gene is TRBV7-8, the J gene TRBJ2-7; possible D gene TRBD2, 5 bases. Material: blood. The CDR3 loop is CASSPRTVSYERYF. The CDR3, as DNA: TGTGCCAGCAGCCCGAGGACTGTCTCCTACGAGCGGTACTTC.